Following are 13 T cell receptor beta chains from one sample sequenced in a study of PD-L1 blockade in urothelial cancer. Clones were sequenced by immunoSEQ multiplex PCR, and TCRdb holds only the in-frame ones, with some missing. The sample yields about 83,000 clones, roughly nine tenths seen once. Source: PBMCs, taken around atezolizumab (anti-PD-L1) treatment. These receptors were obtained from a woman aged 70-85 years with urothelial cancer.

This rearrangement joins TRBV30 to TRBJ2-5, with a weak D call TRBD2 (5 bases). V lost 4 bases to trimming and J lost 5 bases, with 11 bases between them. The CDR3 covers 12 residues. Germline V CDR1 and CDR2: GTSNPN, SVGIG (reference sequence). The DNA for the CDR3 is TGTGCCTGGAACGGGGTAGCGGAGACCCAGTACTTC. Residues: CAWNGVAETQYF.

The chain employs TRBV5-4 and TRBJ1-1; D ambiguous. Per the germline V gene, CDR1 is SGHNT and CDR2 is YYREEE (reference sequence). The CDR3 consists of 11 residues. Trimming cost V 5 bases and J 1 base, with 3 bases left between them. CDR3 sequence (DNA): TGTGCCAGCAGTAAGAACACTGAAGCTTTCTTT. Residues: CASSKNTEAFF.

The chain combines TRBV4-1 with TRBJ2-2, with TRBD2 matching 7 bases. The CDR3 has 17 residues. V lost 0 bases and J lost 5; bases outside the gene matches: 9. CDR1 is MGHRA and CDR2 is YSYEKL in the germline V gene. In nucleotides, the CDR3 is TGCGCCAGCAGCCAAGATCCGGGCGGGAGAGGGACCGGGGAGCTGTTTTTT. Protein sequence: CASSQDPGGRGTGELFF.

The CDR3 DNA reads as TGTGCCAGTAGTCCGGGACAGGGGGCTATAGGGTACACCGGGGAGCTGTTTTTT. Translated: CASSPGQGAIGYTGELFF. This chain links TRBV19 with TRBJ2-2; 12 bases are a match to TRBD1. This CDR3 spans 18 amino acids. The trim removed 5 bases at V and 3 bases at J, leaving 10 bases unmatched. The V gene's germline CDR1 is LNHDA and CDR2 SQIVND (reference sequence).

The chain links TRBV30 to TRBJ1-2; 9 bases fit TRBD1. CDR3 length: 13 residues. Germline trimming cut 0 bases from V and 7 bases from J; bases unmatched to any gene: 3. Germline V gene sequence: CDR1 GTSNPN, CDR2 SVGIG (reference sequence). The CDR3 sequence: CAWSVQGAGGYTF. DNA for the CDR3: TGTGCCTGGAGTGTACAGGGGGCTGGTGGCTACACCTTC.

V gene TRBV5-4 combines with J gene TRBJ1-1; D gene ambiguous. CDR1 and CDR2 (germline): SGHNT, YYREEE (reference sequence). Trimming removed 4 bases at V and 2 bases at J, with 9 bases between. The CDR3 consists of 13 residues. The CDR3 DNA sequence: TGTGCCAGCAGCCGTTTGGGCAACACTGAAGCTTTCTTT. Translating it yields CASSRLGNTEAFF.

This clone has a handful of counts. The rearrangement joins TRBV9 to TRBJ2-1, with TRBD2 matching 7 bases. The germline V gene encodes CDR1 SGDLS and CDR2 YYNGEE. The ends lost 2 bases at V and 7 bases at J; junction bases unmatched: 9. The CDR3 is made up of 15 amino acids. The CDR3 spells CASSVIPGLPNEQFF. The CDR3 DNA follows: TGTGCCAGCAGCGTCATTCCGGGACTACCGAATGAGCAGTTCTTC.

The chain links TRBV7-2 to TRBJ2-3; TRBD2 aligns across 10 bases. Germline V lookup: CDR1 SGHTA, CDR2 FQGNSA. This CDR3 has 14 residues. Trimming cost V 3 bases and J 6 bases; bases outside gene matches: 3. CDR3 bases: TGTGCCAGCAGCTTTAGCGGGGGGCCCGATACGCAGTATTTT. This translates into CASSFSGGPDTQYF.

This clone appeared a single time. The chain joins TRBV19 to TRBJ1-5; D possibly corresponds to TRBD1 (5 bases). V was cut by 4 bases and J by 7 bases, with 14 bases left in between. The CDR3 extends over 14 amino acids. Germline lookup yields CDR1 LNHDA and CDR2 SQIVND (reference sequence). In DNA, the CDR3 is TGTGCCAGTAGTAGTCCTCAGGGTGGACAGCCCCAGCATTTT. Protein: CASSSPQGGQPQHF.

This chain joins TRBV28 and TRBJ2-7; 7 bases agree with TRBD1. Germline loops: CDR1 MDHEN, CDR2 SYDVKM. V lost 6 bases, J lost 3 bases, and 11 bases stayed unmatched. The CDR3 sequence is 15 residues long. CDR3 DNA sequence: TGTGCCAGCAGCCCTAGGACAGGTGCCTACTACGAGCAGTACTTC. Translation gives CASSPRTGAYYEQYF.

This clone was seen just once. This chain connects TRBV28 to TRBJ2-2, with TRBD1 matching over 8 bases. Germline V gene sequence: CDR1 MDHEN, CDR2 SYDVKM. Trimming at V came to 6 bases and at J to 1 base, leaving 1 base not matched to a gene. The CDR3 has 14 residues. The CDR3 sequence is CASSDRGNTGELFF. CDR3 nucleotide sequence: TGTGCCAGCAGCGACAGGGGGAACACCGGGGAGCTGTTTTTT.

CDR3 residues: CASSYSRAGGGDTQYF. The CDR3 DNA follows: TGTGCCAGCAGTTACTCGAGGGCAGGAGGAGGAGATACGCAGTATTTT. J is TRBJ2-3 and V is TRBV6-5; a weak D match, TRBD2 (5 bases). Per the germline V gene, CDR1 is MNHEY and CDR2 is SVGAGI. The CDR3 loop spans 16 amino acids. The V end lost 0 bases, the J end lost 5 bases, and 15 bases lay between the germline ends.

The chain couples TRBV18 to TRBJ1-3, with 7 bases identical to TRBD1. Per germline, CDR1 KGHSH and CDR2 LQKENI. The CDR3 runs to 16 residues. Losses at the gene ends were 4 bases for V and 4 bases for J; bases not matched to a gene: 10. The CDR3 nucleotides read TGTGCCAGCTCACAGCTACCGGGACAGTCCGGAAACACCATATATTTT. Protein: CASSQLPGQSGNTIYF.